This TCR beta chain was retrieved from a study of spatial heterogeneity in lung cancer. Whole-study context: Unique TCR and UMI combinations averaged more than ten appearances each in raw reads. Study-level results: Tumor TCRs that were ubiquitous and expanded showed up in blood more at resection than follow-up.

As to this clonotype: Its antigen remains unidentified.

Germline loops: CDR1 MNHEY, CDR2 SMNVEV (reference sequence). The CDR3 has 18 amino acids. V lost 8 bases, J lost 3 bases, and 21 bases stayed unmatched. Sample time point: sample taken at primary tumor resection. Extraction of whole RNA from tumor, nontumor lung or frozen PBMC preceded unsorted sequencing. TCR cDNA molecules were tagged individually, and each one carried a unique molecular identifier. TCRdb processed the 5' RACE reads anew with MiXCR; each CDR3 protein has one entry. Of 85,000 to 100,000 distinct CDR3 sequences in the sample, approximately 12% were seen once. The starting material was PBMCs, obtained at surgery. The receptor comes from a male donor with early-stage non-small cell lung cancer. This chain connects TRBV27 to TRBJ2-7; 8 bases fit TRBD2. This CDR3 is CASSQAGVLEGYYYEQYF. CDR3 bases: TGTGCCAGCTCCCAAGCGGGAGTTCTTGAGGGCTACTACTACGAGCAGTACTTC.